This is a list of T cell receptor beta chains from one sample in a study of T cells in localized non-small cell lung cancer. Profiling relied on immunoSEQ multiplex PCR, and the TCRdb table lists in-frame clones only, not all of them. The sample records more than 2,500 clones, approximately 30% being singletons. The sequences come from lung tumor tissue, collected before any cancer treatment. Receptors originate from a female donor older than 55 with stage I lung adenocarcinoma. CDR3s include the opening cysteine and the closing phenylalanine or tryptophan. The D gene is left open where the match is weak. Clone size, where shown, is once, few, many, or a class for clones that have expanded.

cdr3_aa cdr3_nt j_call clone_size d_call v_call
CATSRDLGVGETQYF TGTGCCACCAGCAGAGATTTGGGGGTGGGAGAGACCCAGTACTTC TRBJ2-5 few . TRBV15
CASSGTSGSRHEQFF TGTGCCAGCAGCGGGACTAGCGGGAGTAGACATGAGCAGTTCTTC TRBJ2-1 . TRBD2 TRBV6-8
CASSQGQGLGAFF TGTGCCAGCAGTCAAGGCCAGGGTTTAGGAGCTTTCTTT TRBJ1-1 few . TRBV6-8
CASSPRIGGTGDEQFF TGTGCCAGCTCACCGCGAATAGGGGGGACTGGGGATGAGCAGTTCTTC TRBJ2-1 . . TRBV18
CASKRLAGLNTGELFF TGTGCCAGCAAACGGTTAGCAGGACTGAACACCGGGGAGCTGTTTTTT TRBJ2-2 few . TRBV7-5
CASSAAHGSGNTIYF TGTGCCAGCAGTGCGGCGCATGGCTCTGGAAACACCATATATTTT TRBJ1-3 few . TRBV6-8
CASSSGGLNEQFF TGTGCCAGCAGTTCAGGGGGCCTAAATGAGCAGTTCTTC TRBJ2-1 few TRBD1 TRBV6-8
CASSRGREGTDTQYF TGTGCCAGTAGTAGGGGGCGGGAGGGCACAGATACGCAGTATTTT TRBJ2-3 . TRBD2 TRBV19
CASSQDRGNQPQHF TGCGCCAGCAGCCAAGACAGGGGAAATCAGCCCCAGCATTTT TRBJ1-5 . . TRBV4-1
CASTPRTSGRKEQFF TGTGCCAGTACCCCCAGGACTAGCGGGAGGAAGGAGCAGTTCTTC TRBJ2-1 few TRBD2 TRBV19
CASSGDSLSTDTQYF TGTGCCAGCAGCGGAGACAGCCTGAGCACAGATACGCAGTATTTT TRBJ2-3 few . TRBV11-3
CASSLPGSSGYEQYF TGTGCCAGCAGCTTACCGGGGTCTAGCGGGTACGAGCAGTACTTC TRBJ2-7 . TRBD2 TRBV11-3
CASRPGVGLNTEAFF TGTGCCAGCAGACCCGGTGTGGGGTTGAACACTGAAGCTTTCTTT TRBJ1-1 few . TRBV6-8
CASSLGTSSSYNEQFF TGTGCCAGCTCACTTGGGACCTCCAGCTCCTACAATGAGCAGTTCTTC TRBJ2-1 . . TRBV18
CASSDSGTSTDTQYF TGTGCCAGCAGTGACTCCGGGACTAGCACAGATACGCAGTATTTT TRBJ2-3 large . TRBV6-8
CAWSVGPAGGSQPQHF TGTGCCTGGAGTGTAGGTCCCGCAGGGGGCAGTCAGCCCCAGCATTTT TRBJ1-5 . TRBD1 TRBV30
CSVRGYANYGYTF TGCAGCGTGAGGGGCTACGCTAACTATGGCTACACCTTC TRBJ1-2 . . TRBV29-1
CASSEAGFDPGGTEAFF TGTGCCAGCAGTGAAGCGGGGTTTGACCCTGGAGGGACTGAAGCTTTCTTT TRBJ1-1 few . TRBV6-1
CASHPGGGRRNTEAFF TGTGCCTCCCACCCGGGGGGGGGACGCCGGAACACTGAAGCTTTCTTT TRBJ1-1 medium-sized . TRBV30
CASSVGYGNIQYF TGTGCCAGCAGCGTAGGGTACGGAAACATTCAGTACTTC TRBJ2-4 few . TRBV9
CAWTHGGTEAFF TGTGCCTGGACCCACGGGGGAACTGAAGCTTTCTTT TRBJ1-1 . . TRBV30
CASSSLRDHRRAFF TGTGCCAGTAGTTCGCTCCGGGACCACCGGCGAGCTTTCTTT TRBJ1-1 large . TRBV19
CASTNRTGSLVEKLFF TGCGCCAGCACGAACCGGACAGGGAGTCTTGTTGAAAAACTGTTTTTT TRBJ1-4 . TRBD1 TRBV23-1
CASSINRDGNQPQHF TGTGCCAGTAGTATAAACAGGGATGGGAATCAGCCCCAGCATTTT TRBJ1-5 . . TRBV19
CASRRRGMDTEAFF TGTGCCAGCAGGCGCAGGGGAATGGACACTGAAGCTTTCTTT TRBJ1-1 medium-sized . TRBV6-8
CASSPGTSNEQFF TGTGCCAGCAGCCCAGGTACTAGCAATGAGCAGTTCTTC TRBJ2-1 . . TRBV14
CASSPQRNTEAFF TGCGCCAGCAGTCCTCAGCGTAACACTGAAGCTTTCTTT TRBJ1-1 . . TRBV10-2